These T cell receptor beta chains were read from a single sample in a study of T cell repertoires in cytomegalovirus infection. MiXCR, run by TCRdb on the reads, gives a single entry per CDR3 protein. Of approximately 630,000 distinct CDR3 sequences listed, roughly 26% are singletons. The material sequenced was CD8+ T cells from PBMCs. The receptors here all came from a human donor in good health (CMV status not recorded). Some clones in this sample may be carry-over from other donors' samples. Both conserved end residues are part of each CDR3. The order of the fields is V gene, clone size, J gene, D gene, CDR3 DNA, CDR3 protein. D genes are given only for firm matches. Not all rows give a size; the values are once, few, many and, for expanded clones, a class.

TRBV29-1	few	TRBJ1-2	.	TGCAGCGTCCCCCTGGCAGGGCCCAACTATGGCTACACCTTC	CSVPLAGPNYGYTF
TRBV15	few	TRBJ2-7	TRBD1	TGTGCCACCAGCAGAGAAGAGGGACAGACGTACGAGCAGTACTTC	CATSREEGQTYEQYF
TRBV4-1	.	TRBJ1-1	.	TGCGCCAGCAGCCAAGACGGGGAAACTGAAGCTTTCTTT	CASSQDGETEAFF
TRBV7-9	.	TRBJ1-1	.	TGTGCCAGCAGCTTAGCCAGAGACGCTTTCTTT	CASSLARDAFF
TRBV7-8	.	TRBJ2-7	.	TGTGCCAGCAGTAGACAGGAGAATTTGTACGAGCAGTACTTC	CASSRQENLYEQYF
TRBV6-2/TRBV6-3	.	TRBJ2-3	.	TGTGCCAGCAGTTACAGGGACCCTAGCACAGATACGCAGTATTTT	CASSYRDPSTDTQYF
TRBV7-3	.	TRBJ2-6	.	TGTGCCAGCAGCACATGGGACACCGGCTCTGGGGCCAACGTCCTGACTTTC	CASSTWDTGSGANVLTF
TRBV7-9	many	TRBJ1-6	TRBD1	TGTGCCAGCAGCCAGAACCGGGACAGTTATTCACCCCTCCACTTT	CASSQNRDSYSPLHF
TRBV14	.	TRBJ1-4	.	TGTGCCAGCAGCCAGTACCTAGACACTTCAACTAATGAAAAACTGTTTTTT	CASSQYLDTSTNEKLFF
TRBV6-2/TRBV6-3	many	TRBJ2-1	.	TGTGCCAGCAACCCCGACGGGAGTCCGCCCTACAATGAGCAGTTCTTC	CASNPDGSPPYNEQFF
TRBV12-3/TRBV12-4	.	TRBJ1-4	.	TGTGCCAGCAGTTTCGGCCCCCAAGGGATACTGTTTTTT	CASSFGPQGILFF
TRBV7-8	many	TRBJ2-7	.	TGTGCCAGCAGCTGGTGGACGGGGGACGAGCAGTACTTC	CASSWWTGDEQYF